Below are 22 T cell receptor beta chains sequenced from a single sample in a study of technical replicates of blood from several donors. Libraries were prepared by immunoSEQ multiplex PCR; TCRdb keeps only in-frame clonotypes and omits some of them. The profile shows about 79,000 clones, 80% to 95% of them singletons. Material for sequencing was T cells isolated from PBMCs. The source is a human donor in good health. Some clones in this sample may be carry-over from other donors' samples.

CDR3 bases: TGTGCCAGCTCGAAGGTCGGGTTAGTTAATTCACCCCTCCACTTT. It codes for CASSKVGLVNSPLHF. The rearrangement links TRBV6-4 to TRBJ1-6; D is unclear. The germline V and J ends were trimmed by 8 bases and 6 bases, with 17 bases remaining between them. The length of the CDR3 is 15 residues. CDR1 and CDR2 from the germline V gene are MRHNA and SNTAGT.

The CDR3 is CASSRTGGTEAFF. The CDR3 region has the DNA TGTGCCAGCAGTAGGACAGGGGGCACTGAAGCTTTCTTT. The J gene is TRBJ1-1, the V gene TRBV6-6; 10 bases line up with TRBD1. CDR1 MNHNY and CDR2 SVGAGI come from the germline V gene (reference sequence). The trim removed 5 bases at V and 4 bases at J, leaving 1 base unmatched. The CDR3 runs to 13 residues.

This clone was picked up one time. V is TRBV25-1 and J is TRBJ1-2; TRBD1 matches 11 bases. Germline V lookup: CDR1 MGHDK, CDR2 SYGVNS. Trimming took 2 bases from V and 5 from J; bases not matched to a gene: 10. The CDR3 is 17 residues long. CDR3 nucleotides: TGTGCCAGCAGTGAAGGCGGGGACAGGGGGTTCCTATATGGCTACACCTTC. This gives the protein CASSEGGDRGFLYGYTF.

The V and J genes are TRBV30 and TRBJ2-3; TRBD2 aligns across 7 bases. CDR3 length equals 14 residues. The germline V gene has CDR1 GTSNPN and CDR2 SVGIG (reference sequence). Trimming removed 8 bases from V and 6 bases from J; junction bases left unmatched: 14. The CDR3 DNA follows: TGTGCCGCCATGCAGAGCGGGGCTCGGGATACGCAGTATTTT. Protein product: CAAMQSGARDTQYF.

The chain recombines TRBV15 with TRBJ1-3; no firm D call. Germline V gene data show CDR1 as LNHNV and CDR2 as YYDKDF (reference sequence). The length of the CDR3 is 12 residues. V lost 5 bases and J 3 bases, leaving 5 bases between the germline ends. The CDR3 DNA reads TGTGCCACCAGCCGCAGTGGAAACACCATATATTTT. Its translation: CATSRSGNTIYF.

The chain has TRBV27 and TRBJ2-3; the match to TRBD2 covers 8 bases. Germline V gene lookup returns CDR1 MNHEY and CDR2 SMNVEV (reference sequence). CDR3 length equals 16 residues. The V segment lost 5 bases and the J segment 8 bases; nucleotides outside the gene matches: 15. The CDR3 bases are TGTGCCAGCAGTCCGGGAGCGGGAGAAATCGAATTTACGCAGTATTTT. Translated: CASSPGAGEIEFTQYF.

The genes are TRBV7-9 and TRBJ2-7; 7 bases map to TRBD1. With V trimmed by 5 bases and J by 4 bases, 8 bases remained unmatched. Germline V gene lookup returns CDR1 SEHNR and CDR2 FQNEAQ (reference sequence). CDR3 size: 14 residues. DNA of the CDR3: TGTGCCAGCAGCGTTGACAGGGAGATATACGAGCAGTACTTC. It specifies CASSVDREIYEQYF. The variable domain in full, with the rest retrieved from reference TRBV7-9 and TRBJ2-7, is DTGVSQNPRHKITKRGQNVTFRCDPISEHNRLYWYRQTLGQGPEFLTYFQNEAQLEKSRLLSDRFSAERPKGSFSTLEIQRTEQGDSAMYLCASSVDREIYEQYFGPGTRLTVT.

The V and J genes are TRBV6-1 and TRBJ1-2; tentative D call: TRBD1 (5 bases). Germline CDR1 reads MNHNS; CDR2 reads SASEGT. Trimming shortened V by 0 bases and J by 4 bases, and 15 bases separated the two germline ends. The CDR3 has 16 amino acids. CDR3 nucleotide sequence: TGTGCCAGCAGTGAAGCGCTTCTTTACAGGAGCTATGGCTACACCTTC. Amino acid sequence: CASSEALLYRSYGYTF.

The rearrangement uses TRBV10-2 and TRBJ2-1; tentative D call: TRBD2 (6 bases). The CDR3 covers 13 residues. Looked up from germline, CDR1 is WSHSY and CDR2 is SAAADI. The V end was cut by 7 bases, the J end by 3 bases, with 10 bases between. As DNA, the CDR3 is TGCGCCAGCACTAGCGAATACTACAATGAGCAGTTCTTC. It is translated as CASTSEYYNEQFF.

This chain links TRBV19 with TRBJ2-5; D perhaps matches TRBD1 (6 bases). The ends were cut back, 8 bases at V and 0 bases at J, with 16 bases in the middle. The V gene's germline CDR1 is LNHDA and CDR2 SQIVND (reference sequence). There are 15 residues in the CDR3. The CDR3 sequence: CASSRTDWYQETQYF. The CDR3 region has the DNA TGTGCCAGTTCAAGGACAGACTGGTACCAAGAGACCCAGTACTTC.

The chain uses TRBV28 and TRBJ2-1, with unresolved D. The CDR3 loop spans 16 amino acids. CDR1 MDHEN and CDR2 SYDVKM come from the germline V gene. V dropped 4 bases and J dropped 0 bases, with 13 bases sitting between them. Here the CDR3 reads CASSSPTESSYNEQFF. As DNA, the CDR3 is TGTGCCAGCAGTTCCCCGACGGAGAGCTCCTACAATGAGCAGTTCTTC. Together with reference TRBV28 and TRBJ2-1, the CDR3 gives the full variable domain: DVKVTQSSRYLVKRTGEKVFLECVQDMDHENMFWYRQDPGLGLRLIYFSYDVKMKEKGDIPEGYSVSREKKERFSLILESASTNQTSMYLCASSSPTESSYNEQFFGPGTRLTVL.

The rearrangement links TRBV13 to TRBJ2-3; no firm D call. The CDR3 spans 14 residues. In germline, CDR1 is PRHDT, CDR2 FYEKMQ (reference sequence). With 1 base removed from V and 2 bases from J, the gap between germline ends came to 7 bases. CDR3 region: CASSLDLATDTQYF. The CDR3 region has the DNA TGTGCCAGCAGCTTAGATTTGGCCACAGATACGCAGTATTTT. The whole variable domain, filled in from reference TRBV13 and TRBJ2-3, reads AAGVIQSPRHLIKEKRETATLKCYPIPRHDTVYWYQQGPGQDPQFLISFYEKMQSDKGSIPDRFSAQQFSDYHSELNMSSLELGDSALYFCASSLDLATDTQYFGPGTRLTVL.

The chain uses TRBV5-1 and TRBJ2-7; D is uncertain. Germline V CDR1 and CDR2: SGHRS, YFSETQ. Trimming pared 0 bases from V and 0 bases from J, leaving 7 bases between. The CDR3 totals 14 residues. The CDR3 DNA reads TGCGCCAGCAGCTTGGACAGTACCTCCTACGAGCAGTACTTC. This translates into CASSLDSTSYEQYF.

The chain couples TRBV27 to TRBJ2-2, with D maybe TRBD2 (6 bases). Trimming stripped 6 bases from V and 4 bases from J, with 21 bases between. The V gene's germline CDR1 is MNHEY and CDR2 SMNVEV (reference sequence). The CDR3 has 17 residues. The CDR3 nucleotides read TGTGCCAGCAGCCCAAGTTCGGGAGAATTATTCACCGGGGAGCTGTTTTTT. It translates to CASSPSSGELFTGELFF.

CDR3 coding DNA: TGTGCCAGCAGGCGCGGAGCCGTAGAGAATCAGCCCCAGCATTTT. It codes for CASRRGAVENQPQHF. The V call is TRBV5-5, the J call TRBJ1-5, with D uncertain. The V gene lost 5 bases and the J gene lost 4 bases, with 16 bases spanning the gap. Looked up from germline, CDR1 is SGHKS and CDR2 is YYEKEE (reference sequence). CDR3 size: 15 residues.

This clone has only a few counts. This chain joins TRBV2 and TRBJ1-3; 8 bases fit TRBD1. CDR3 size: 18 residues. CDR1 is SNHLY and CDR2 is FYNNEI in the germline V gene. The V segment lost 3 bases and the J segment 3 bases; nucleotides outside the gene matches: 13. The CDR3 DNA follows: TGTGCCAGCAGTGACCTGACAGGGGAGTCTGGTGTTGGAAACACCATATATTTT. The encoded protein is CASSDLTGESGVGNTIYF.

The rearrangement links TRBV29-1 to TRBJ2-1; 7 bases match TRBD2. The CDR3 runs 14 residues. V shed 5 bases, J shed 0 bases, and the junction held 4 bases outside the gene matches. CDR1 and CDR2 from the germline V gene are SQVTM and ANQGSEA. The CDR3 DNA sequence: TGCAGCGTTAGAGCGGGGAGCTCCTACAATGAGCAGTTCTTC. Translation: CSVRAGSSYNEQFF.

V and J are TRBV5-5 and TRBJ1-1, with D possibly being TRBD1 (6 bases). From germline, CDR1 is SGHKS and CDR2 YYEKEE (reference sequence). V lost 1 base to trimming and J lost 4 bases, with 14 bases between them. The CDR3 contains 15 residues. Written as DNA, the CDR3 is TGTGCCAGCAGCTTGTTTGGGCAGGGGAGCACTGAAGCTTTCTTT. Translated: CASSLFGQGSTEAFF.

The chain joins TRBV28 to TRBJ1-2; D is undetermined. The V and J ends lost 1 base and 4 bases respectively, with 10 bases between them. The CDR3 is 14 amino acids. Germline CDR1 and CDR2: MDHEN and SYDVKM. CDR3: CASSLFGGIYGYTF. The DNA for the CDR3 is TGTGCCAGCAGTTTATTCGGCGGAATCTATGGCTACACCTTC.

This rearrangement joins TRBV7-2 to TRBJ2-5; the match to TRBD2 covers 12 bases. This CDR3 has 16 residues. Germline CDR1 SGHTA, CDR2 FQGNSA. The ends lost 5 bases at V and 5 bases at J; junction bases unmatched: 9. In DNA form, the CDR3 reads TGTGCCAGCAGCGTTCCTAGCGGGAGGGCCGAGGAGACCCAGTACTTC. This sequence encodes CASSVPSGRAEETQYF.

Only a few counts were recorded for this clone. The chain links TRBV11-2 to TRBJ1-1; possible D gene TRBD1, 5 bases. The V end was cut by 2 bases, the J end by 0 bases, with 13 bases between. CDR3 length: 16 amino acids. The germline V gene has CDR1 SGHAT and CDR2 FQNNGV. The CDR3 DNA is TGTGCCAGCAGCTTATTAAGGGACTACATGAACACTGAAGCTTTCTTT. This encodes CASSLLRDYMNTEAFF.

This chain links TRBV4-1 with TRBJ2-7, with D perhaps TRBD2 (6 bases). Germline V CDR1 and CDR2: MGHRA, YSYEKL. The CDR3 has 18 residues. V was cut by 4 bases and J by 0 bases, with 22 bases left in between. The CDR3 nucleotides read TGCGCCAGCAGCCCCCAGACTTCCGGGACTGGTCCCTCCTACGAGCAGTACTTC. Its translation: CASSPQTSGTGPSYEQYF.